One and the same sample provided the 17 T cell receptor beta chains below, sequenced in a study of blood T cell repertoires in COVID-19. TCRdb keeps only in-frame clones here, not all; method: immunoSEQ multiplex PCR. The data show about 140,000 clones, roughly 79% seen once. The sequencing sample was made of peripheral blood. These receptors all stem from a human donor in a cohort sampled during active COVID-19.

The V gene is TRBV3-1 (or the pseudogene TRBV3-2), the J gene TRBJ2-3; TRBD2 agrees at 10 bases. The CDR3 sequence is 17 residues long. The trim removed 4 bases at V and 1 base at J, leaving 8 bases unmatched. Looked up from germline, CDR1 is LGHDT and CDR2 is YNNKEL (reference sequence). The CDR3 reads CASSLPRLAGGTDTQYF. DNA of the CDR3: TGTGCCAGCAGCCTCCCACGGCTAGCGGGGGGCACAGATACGCAGTATTTT.

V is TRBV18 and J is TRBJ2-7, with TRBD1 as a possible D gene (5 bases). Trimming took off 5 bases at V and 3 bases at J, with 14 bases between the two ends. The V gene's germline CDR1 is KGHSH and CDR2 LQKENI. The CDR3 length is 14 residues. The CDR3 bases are TGTGCCAGCTCATCAGACAGCTACAACTACGAGCAGTACTTC. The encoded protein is CASSSDSYNYEQYF.

CDR3 nucleotides: TGCGCCAGCAGCTTGGGGACAGGGGACACCGGGGAGCTGTTTTTT. Protein sequence: CASSLGTGDTGELFF. The chain links TRBV5-1 to TRBJ2-2; 9 bases line up with TRBD1. The ends lost 0 bases at V and 3 bases at J; junction bases unmatched: 0. Germline-derived CDR1 and CDR2 are SGHRS and YFSETQ. This CDR3 spans 15 amino acids. Using reference TRBV5-1 and TRBJ2-2 for the parts outside the CDR3, the full variable domain is KAGVTQTPRYLIKTRGQQVTLSCSPISGHRSVSWYQQTPGQGLQFLFEYFSETQRNKGNFPGRFSGRQFSNSRSEMNVSTLELGDSALYLCASSLGTGDTGELFFGEGSRLTVL.

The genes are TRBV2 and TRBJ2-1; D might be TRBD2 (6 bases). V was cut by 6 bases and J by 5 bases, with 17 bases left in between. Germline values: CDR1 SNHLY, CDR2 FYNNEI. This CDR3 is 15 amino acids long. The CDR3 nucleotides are TGTGCCAGCAGAGGCCACGGACTATCAAACAATGAGCAGTTCTTC. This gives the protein CASRGHGLSNNEQFF.

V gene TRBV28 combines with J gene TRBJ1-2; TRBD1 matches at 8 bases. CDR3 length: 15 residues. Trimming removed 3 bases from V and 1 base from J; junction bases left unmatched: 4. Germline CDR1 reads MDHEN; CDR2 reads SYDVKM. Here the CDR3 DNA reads TGTGCCAGCAGTTTCAGGACAGGGCGTAACTATGGCTACACCTTC. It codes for CASSFRTGRNYGYTF.

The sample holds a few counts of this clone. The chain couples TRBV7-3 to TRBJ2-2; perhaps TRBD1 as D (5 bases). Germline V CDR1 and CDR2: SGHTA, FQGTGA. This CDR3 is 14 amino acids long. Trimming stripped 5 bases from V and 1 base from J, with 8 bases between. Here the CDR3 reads CASSHRRNTGELFF. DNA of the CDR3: TGTGCCAGCAGCCACAGGAGGAACACCGGGGAGCTGTTTTTT.

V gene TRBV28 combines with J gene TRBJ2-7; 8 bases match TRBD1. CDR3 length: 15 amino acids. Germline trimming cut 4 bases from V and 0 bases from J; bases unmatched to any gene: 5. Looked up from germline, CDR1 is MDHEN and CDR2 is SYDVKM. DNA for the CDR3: TGTGCCAGCAGTTCTGGACAGGGAGGCTCCTACGAGCAGTACTTC. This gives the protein CASSSGQGGSYEQYF.

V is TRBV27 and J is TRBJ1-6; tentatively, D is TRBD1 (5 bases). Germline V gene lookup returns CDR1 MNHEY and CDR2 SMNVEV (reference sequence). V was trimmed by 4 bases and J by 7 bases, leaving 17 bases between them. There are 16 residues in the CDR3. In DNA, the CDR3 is TGTGCCAGCAGTTCCAGGGTTTTGGGGGGGAATTCACCCCTCCACTTT. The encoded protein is CASSSRVLGGNSPLHF.

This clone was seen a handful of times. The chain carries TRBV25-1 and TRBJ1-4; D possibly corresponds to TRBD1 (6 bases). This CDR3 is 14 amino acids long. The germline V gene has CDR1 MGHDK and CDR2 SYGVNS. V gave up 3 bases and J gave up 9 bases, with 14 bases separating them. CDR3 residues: CASSEVQGAQKLFF. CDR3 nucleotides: TGTGCCAGCAGTGAGGTACAGGGAGCCCAAAAACTGTTTTTT.

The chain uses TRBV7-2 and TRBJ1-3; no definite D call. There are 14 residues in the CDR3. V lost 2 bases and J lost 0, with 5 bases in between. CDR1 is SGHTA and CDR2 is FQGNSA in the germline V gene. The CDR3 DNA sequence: TGTGCCAGCAGCTTAACAGTCTCTGGAAACACCATATATTTT. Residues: CASSLTVSGNTIYF.

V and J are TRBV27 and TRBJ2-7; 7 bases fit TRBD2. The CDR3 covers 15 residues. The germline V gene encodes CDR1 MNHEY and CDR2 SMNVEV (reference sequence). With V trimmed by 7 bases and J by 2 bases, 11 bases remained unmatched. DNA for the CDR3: TGTGCCAGCATTCCTAAAGCGGGAATCCCCTACGAGCAGTACTTC. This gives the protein CASIPKAGIPYEQYF.

The CDR3 region is CASSRGQLQETQYF. The CDR3 DNA sequence: TGTGCCAGCAGTCGAGGACAGCTCCAAGAGACCCAGTACTTC. The genes are TRBV6-5 and TRBJ2-5; tentative D call: TRBD1 (6 bases). CDR1 is MNHEY, CDR2 SVGAGI, per germline. Between the trimmed V and J ends, which lost 5 bases and 1 base, there was a span of 11 bases. There are 14 residues in the CDR3.

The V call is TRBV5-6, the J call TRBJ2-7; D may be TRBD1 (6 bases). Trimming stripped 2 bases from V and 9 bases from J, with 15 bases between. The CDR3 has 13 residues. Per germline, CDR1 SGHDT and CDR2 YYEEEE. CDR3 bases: TGTGCCAGCAGCTTAGCCAGGGGCCCTGCGCAGTACTTC. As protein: CASSLARGPAQYF.

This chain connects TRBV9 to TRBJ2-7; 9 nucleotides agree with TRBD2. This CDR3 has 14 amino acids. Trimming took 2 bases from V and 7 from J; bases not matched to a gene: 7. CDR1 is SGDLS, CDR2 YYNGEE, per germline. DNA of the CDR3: TGTGCCAGCAGCGTTACTAGCGGGTCTGATGAGCAGTACTTC. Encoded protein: CASSVTSGSDEQYF.

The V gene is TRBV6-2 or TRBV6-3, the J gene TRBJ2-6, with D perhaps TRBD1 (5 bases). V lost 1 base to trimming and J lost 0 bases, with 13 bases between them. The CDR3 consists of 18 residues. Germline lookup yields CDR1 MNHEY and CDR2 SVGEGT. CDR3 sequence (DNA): TGTGCCAGCAGTTACTGGGGCTCTGGAATCTCTGGGGCCAACGTCCTGACTTTC. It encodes CASSYWGSGISGANVLTF.

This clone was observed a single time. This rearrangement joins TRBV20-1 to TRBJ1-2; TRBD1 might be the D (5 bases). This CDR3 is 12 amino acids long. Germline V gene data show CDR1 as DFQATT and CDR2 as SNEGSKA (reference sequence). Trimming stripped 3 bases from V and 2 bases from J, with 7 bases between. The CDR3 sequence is CSASDRNYGYTF. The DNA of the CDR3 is TGCAGTGCTAGTGACAGAAACTATGGCTACACCTTC.

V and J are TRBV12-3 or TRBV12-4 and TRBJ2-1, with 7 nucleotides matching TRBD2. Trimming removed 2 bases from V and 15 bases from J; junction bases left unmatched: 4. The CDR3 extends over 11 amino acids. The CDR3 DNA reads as TGTGCCAGCAGTTTACTAGCGGTCCGGTTCTTC. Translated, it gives CASSLLAVRFF.